The sequence of this TCR beta chain was determined in a study of blood T cell repertoires in COVID-19. As for the study in general: COVID-19 samples collected from the United States, Italy and Spain covered acute and convalescent phases. PBMCs, B-cell-depleted T cells, or T cells were the source of the cDNA or gDNA that made up the material.

Germline CDR1 reads MNHEY; CDR2 reads SVGAGI. There are 15 residues in the CDR3. Trimming took 5 bases from V and 6 from J, leaving 19 bases between them. Study processing details: Quantification of nucleated cells was approximated via reference gene primer amplification. Produced via immunoSEQ multiplex PCR; TCRdb's table is partial and in-frame only. V and J calls plus clone size are reproduced from that table; the DNA served to infer D and trimming. In the table there are 250,000 to 350,000 clones, around 90% of which are singletons. V gene TRBV6-5 combines with J gene TRBJ1-2; maybe TRBD1 (6 bases). The sequence was collected from a man between 18 and 35 years old with active or convalescent COVID-19. The specimen was peripheral blood. CDR3 protein: CASSNLGQLFHGYTF. CDR3 coding DNA: TGTGCCAGCAGTAACCTCGGACAGTTATTCCATGGCTACACCTTC.